This TCR beta chain was identified in a study of breast tumors, draining lymph nodes, adjacent tissues. Samples came from axillary lymph nodes draining the breast cancer. One entry per CDR3 protein results from TCRdb running MiXCR on the multiplex PCR reads. The table records approximately 90,000 distinct CDR3 sequences, around 30% of them present only once. The CDR3 is made up of 14 amino acids. Trimming took 6 bases from V and 3 from J; bases not matched to a gene: 4. This clonotype was counted ten times or more. The antigen is not known. Whole-study findings and limits: Luminal-like breast cancer showed significantly greater tumor-nontumor repertoire similarity than basal-like breast cancer did. Data fit most tumor T cells coming from lymph node, expanding in tumor. Tumors had less TCR diversity than lymph nodes, more than nontumor tissue. Tumor T cell lymph node origin was a supported hypothesis, not proven.

The rearrangement joins TRBV12-3 or TRBV12-4 to TRBJ2-7; TRBD2 agrees at 11 bases. This TCR was recovered from a female donor with breast cancer. Some clones in this sample may be carry-over from other donors' samples. The sequenced material came from axillary lymph node tissue. The CDR3 region is CASRSSGRFYEQYF. In nucleotides, the CDR3 is TGTGCCAGCAGATCTAGCGGGAGGTTCTACGAGCAGTACTTC.